A single sample gave rise to the 11 T cell receptor beta chains below, sequenced in a study of blood T cells in healthy people across ages. The authors ran a second PCR of about 6 to 11 cycles using a sample-barcoded 5' primer and a J-beta primer mix. TCRdb re-derived calls from the 5' RACE reads in MiXCR, one entry per CDR3 protein. The sample yields about 680,000 distinct CDR3 sequences, more than 40% seen once. Sequencing was performed on blood. The receptors stem from a woman aged 60-75 years in good health.

The J gene is TRBJ1-5, the V gene TRBV6-6; 10 bases match TRBD1. J gave up 7 bases and V 7 bases, and 4 bases lay outside the gene matches. Germline V gives CDR1 MNHNY, CDR2 SVGAGI (reference sequence). The CDR3 contains 13 residues. This chain's CDR3 is CASTRDRGQPQHF. The CDR3 DNA sequence: TGTGCCAGCACCCGGGACAGGGGCCAGCCCCAGCATTTT.

This clonotype came up once. The V gene is TRBV7-9, the J gene TRBJ2-1; 7 positions agree with TRBD2. CDR1 is SEHNR and CDR2 is FQNEAQ in the germline V gene (reference sequence). The V segment lost 1 base and the J segment 8 bases; nucleotides outside the gene matches: 11. The CDR3 runs to 16 residues. In nucleotides, the CDR3 is TGTGCCAGCAGCTTAGGCGGGAGAGCCAAGGGCGATGAGCAGTTCTTC. It yields the protein CASSLGGRAKGDEQFF.

This clonotype was detected a few times. The chain uses TRBV12-3 or TRBV12-4 and TRBJ2-3, with D possibly TRBD2 on 5 matching bases. The ends were cut back, 1 base at V and 2 bases at J, with 10 bases in the middle. CDR3 length: 15 amino acids. CDR3 sequence reads: CASSLGTLNTDTQYF. CDR3 nucleotides: TGTGCCAGCAGTTTAGGGACTCTCAACACAGATACGCAGTATTTT.

This chain joins TRBV10-2 and TRBJ2-7; the D is unclear. Germline lookup yields CDR1 WSHSY and CDR2 SAAADI. The V gene lost 0 bases and the J gene lost 5 bases, with 8 bases spanning the gap. The CDR3 has 13 amino acids. CDR3 nucleotide sequence: TGCGCCAGCAGTGAGTCCTATAGGGACGAGCAGTACTTC. Encoded protein: CASSESYRDEQYF.

The V call is TRBV15, the J call TRBJ1-4; D might be TRBD1 (5 bases). Per germline, CDR1 LNHNV and CDR2 YYDKDF (reference sequence). The CDR3 consists of 12 residues. Deletions cut 5 bases from V and 7 bases from J, with 8 bases between. The DNA of the CDR3 is TGTGCCACCAGCGGCAGGGCTGAAAAACTGTTTTTT. Amino acids: CATSGRAEKLFF. Together with reference TRBV15 and TRBJ1-4, the CDR3 gives the full variable domain: DAMVIQNPRYQVTQFGKPVTLSCSQTLNHNVMYWYQQKSSQAPKLLFHYYDKDFNNEADTPDNFQSRRPNTSFCFLDIRSPGLGDTAMYLCATSGRAEKLFFGSGTQLSVL.

This chain uses TRBV7-8 with TRBJ2-3, with D possibly matching TRBD2 (5 bases). Germline CDR1 SGHVS, CDR2 FQNEAQ. This CDR3 region has 15 residues. The V and J ends lost 10 bases and 6 bases respectively, with 23 bases between them. The CDR3 protein is CATARVGERTDTQYF. The DNA of the CDR3 is TGTGCCACGGCCCGGGTCGGGGAGCGTACTGATACGCAGTATTTT.

The chain links TRBV12-3 or TRBV12-4 to TRBJ2-7; D might be TRBD1 (5 bases). The length of the CDR3 is 14 residues. Trimming removed 5 bases at V and 4 bases at J, with 15 bases between. This chain's CDR3 is CASSTDSYGYEQYF. The CDR3, as DNA: TGTGCCAGCAGTACAGACAGTTATGGGTACGAGCAGTACTTC.

The gene calls are TRBV6-5 and TRBJ2-7, with 9 bases lining up with TRBD1. The CDR3 has 14 residues. Trimming cost V 6 bases and J 4 bases; bases outside gene matches: 7. The germline CDR1 and CDR2 sequences are MNHEY and SVGAGI. CDR3 sequence (DNA): TGTGCCAGCAGCTACAGGGGGCGCAGGTACGAGCAGTACTTC. Translation gives CASSYRGRRYEQYF.

The chain has TRBV30 and TRBJ2-3, with D possibly being TRBD1 or TRBD2 (5 bases each). Germline assignment: CDR1 GTSNPN and CDR2 SVGIG (reference sequence). The CDR3 length is 13 residues. Deletions cut 1 base from V and 3 bases from J, with 8 bases between. The CDR3 sequence is CAWSDGATDTQYF. Written as DNA, the CDR3 is TGTGCCTGGAGTGACGGGGCTACAGATACGCAGTATTTT.

The chain carries TRBV24-1 and TRBJ2-4, with 7 bases matching TRBD1. The J call may be incorrect, as the DNA end agrees better with TRBJ2-7. Germline V gene sequence: CDR1 KGHDR, CDR2 SFDVKD. This CDR3 is built from 14 residues. In DNA form, the CDR3 reads TGTGCCACCAGTGATTCCCGACAGGGATACGAGCAGTACTTC. Amino acids: CATSDSRQGYEQYF.

The chain uses TRBV7-6 and TRBJ2-3; 9 positions agree with TRBD1. V lost 5 bases and J lost 2; bases outside the gene matches: 5. Germline loops: CDR1 SGHVS, CDR2 FNYEAQ. This CDR3 contains 15 residues. The chain's CDR3 is CASSPGTGYTDTQYF. Here the CDR3 DNA reads TGTGCCAGCAGCCCCGGGACAGGGTACACAGATACGCAGTATTTT.